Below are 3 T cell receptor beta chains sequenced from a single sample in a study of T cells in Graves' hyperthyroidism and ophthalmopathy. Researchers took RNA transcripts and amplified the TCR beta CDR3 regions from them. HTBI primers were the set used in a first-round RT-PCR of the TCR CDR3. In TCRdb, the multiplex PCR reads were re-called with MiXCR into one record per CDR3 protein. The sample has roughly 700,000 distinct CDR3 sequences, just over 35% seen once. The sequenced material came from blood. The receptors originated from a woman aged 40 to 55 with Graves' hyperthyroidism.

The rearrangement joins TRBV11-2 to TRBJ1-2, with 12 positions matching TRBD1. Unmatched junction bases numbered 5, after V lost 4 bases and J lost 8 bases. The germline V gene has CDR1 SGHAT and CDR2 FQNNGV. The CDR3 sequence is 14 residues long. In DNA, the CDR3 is TGTGCCAGCAGCTCCGGGACAGGGGGCGTCGGCTACACCTTC. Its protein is CASSSGTGGVGYTF. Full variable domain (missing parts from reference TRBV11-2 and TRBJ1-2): EAGVAQSPRYKIIEKRQSVAFWCNPISGHATLYWYQQILGQGPKLLIQFQNNGVVDDSQLPKDRFSAERLKGVDSTLKIQPAKLEDSAVYLCASSSGTGGVGYTFGSGTRLTVV.

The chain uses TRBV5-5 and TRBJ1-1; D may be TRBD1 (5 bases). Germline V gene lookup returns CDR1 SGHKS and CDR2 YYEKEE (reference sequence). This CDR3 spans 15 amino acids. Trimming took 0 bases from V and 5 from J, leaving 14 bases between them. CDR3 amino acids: CASSLGYLGETEAFF. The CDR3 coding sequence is TGTGCCAGCAGCTTGGGATATTTGGGGGAAACTGAAGCTTTCTTT.

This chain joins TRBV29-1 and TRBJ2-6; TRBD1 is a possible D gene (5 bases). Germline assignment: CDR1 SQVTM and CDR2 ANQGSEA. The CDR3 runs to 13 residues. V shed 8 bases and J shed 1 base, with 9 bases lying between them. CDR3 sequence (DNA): TGCAGCTTAGACAGTTCTGGGGCCAACGTCCTGACTTTC. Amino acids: CSLDSSGANVLTF.